This paragraph reports one TCR beta chain. The antigen remains unidentified. The entry originates in a study of T-cell reconstitution after alpha-beta-depleted transplantation in children. Study-level findings and limits: Roughly two months post-transplant, alpha-beta T cells reportedly originated from several hundred graft clones that had expanded.

Construction of the TCRbeta library involved unique molecular identifiers. TCRdb re-derived calls from the PCR reads in MiXCR, one entry per CDR3 protein. The sample shows about 580,000 distinct CDR3 sequences, 23% of them seen only once. Trimming took off 4 bases at V and 0 bases at J, with 13 bases between the two ends. This CDR3 region has 15 residues. Germline CDR1 and CDR2: DFQATT and SNEGSKA (reference sequence). This sequence was found in a boy younger than two who had a stem cell transplant for acute myeloid leukemia, so the T cells may come from the graft donor. The sample here was PBMCs, mostly from graft donor cells, taken 360 days after TCRalphabeta/CD19-depleted stem cell transplant. The chain joins TRBV20-1 to TRBJ1-3; weak D call: TRBD1 (6 bases). CDR3 DNA: TGCAGTGCTACCAGGGGCCCCAGCTCTGGAAACACCATATATTTT. It codes for CSATRGPSSGNTIYF.